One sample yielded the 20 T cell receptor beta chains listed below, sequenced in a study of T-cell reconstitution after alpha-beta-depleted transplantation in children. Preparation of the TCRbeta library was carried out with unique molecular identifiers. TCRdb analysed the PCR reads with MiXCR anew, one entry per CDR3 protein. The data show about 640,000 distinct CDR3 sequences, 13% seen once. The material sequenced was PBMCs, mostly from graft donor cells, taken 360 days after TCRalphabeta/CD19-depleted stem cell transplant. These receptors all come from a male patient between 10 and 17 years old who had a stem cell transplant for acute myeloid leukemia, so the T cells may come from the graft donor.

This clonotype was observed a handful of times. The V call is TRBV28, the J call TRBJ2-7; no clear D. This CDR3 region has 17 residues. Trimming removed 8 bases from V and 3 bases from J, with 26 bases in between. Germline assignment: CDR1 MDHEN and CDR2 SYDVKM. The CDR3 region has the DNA TGTGCCAGCTTTCCCCAAGGGCACCTTTCCAACTTCTACGAGCAGTACTTC. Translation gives CASFPQGHLSNFYEQYF.

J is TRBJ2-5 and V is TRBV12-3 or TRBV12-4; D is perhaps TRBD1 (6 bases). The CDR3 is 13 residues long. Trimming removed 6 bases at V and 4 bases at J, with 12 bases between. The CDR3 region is CASRPGAVETQYF. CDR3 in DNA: TGTGCCAGCAGACCAGGGGCGGTAGAGACCCAGTACTTC.

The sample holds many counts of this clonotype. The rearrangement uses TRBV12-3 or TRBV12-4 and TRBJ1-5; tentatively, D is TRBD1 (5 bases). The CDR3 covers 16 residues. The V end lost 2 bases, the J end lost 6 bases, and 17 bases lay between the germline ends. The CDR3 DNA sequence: TGTGCCAGCAGTTTAATAGGAAGGGGCGCGGGTCAGCCCCAGCATTTT. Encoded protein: CASSLIGRGAGQPQHF.

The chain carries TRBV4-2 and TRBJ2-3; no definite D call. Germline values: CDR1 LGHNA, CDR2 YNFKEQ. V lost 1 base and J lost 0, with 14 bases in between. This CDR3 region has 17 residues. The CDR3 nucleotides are TGTGCCAGCAGCCAAGGATACTCGGAGAGAAGCACAGATACGCAGTATTTT. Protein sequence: CASSQGYSERSTDTQYF.

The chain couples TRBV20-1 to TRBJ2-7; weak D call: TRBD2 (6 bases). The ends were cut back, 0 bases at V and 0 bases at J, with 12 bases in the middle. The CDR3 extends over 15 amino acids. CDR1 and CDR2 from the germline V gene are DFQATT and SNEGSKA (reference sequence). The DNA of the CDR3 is TGCAGTGCTAGAGATTTCCGGGGGAGCTCCTACGAGCAGTACTTC. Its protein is CSARDFRGSSYEQYF.

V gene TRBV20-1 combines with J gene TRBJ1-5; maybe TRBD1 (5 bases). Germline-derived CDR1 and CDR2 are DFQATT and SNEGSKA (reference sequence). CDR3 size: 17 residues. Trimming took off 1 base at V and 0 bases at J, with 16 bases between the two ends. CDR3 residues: CSARGTARGYSNQPQHF. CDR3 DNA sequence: TGCAGTGCTAGAGGGACCGCTAGGGGTTATAGCAATCAGCCCCAGCATTTT.

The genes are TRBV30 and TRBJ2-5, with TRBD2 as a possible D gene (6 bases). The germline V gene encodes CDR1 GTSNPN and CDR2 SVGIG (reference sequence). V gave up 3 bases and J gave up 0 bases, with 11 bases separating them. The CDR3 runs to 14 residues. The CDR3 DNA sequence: TGTGCCTGGAGCGTCGGAGGGTACCAAGAGACCCAGTACTTC. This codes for CAWSVGGYQETQYF.

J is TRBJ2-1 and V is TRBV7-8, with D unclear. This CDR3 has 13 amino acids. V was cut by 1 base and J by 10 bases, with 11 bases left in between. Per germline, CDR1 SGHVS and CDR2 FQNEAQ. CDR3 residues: CASSLVGPYEQFF. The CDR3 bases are TGTGCCAGCAGCTTAGTGGGTCCATACGAGCAGTTCTTC.

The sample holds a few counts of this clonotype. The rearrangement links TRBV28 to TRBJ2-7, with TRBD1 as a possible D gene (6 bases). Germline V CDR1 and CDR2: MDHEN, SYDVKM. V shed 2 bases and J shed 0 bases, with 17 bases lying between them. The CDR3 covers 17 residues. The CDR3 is CASSLPLGLGASYEQYF. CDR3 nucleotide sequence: TGTGCCAGCAGTTTACCCCTGGGGTTGGGGGCCTCCTACGAGCAGTACTTC.

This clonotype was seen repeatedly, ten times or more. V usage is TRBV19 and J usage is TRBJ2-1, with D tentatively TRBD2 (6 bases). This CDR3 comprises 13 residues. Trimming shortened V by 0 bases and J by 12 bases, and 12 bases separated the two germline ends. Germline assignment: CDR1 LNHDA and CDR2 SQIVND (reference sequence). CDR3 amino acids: CASSIELAYGQFF. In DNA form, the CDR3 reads TGTGCCAGTAGTATAGAACTAGCCTATGGGCAGTTCTTC.

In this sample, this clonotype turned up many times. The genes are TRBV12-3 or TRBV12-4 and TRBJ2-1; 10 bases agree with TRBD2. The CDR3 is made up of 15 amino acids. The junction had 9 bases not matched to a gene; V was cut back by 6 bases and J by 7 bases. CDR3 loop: CASSHGLAEGNEQFF. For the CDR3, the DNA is TGTGCCAGCAGCCACGGACTAGCGGAGGGGAATGAGCAGTTCTTC.

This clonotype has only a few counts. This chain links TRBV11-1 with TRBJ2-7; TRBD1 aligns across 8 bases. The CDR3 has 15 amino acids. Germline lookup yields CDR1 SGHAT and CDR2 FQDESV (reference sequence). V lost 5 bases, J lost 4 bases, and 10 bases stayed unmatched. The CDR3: CASSRNPGGRYEQYF. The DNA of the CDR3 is TGTGCCAGCAGCCGAAACCCAGGGGGCAGGTACGAGCAGTACTTC.

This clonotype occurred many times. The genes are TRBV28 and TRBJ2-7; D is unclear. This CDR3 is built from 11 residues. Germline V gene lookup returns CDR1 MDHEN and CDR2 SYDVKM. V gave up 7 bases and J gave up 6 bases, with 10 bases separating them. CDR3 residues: CASKDPSEQYF. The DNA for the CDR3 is TGTGCCAGCAAGGACCCCTCCGAGCAGTACTTC.

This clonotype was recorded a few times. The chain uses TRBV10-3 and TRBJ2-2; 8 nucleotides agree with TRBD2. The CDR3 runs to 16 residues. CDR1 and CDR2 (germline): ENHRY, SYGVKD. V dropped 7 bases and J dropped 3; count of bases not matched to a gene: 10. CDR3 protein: CAITKNGTRDTGELFF. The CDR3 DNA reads TGTGCCATCACCAAAAACGGGACTAGAGACACCGGGGAGCTGTTTTTT.

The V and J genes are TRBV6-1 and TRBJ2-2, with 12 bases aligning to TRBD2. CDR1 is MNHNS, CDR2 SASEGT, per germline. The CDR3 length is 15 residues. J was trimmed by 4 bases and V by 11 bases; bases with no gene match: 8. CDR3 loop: CAGASGRDVTGELFF. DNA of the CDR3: TGTGCCGGAGCTAGCGGGAGGGATGTCACCGGGGAGCTGTTTTTT.

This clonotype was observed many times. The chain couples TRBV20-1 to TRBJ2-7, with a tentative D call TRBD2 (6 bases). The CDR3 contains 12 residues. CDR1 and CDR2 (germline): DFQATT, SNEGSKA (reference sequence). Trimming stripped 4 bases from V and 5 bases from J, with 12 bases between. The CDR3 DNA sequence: TGCAGTGCTATGACTAGAGATAACGAGCAGTACTTC. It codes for CSAMTRDNEQYF.

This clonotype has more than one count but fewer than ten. The CDR3 bases are TGCAGTGCTAGACGGGACTGGGGCGGCCTCGGGGAGCTGTTTTTT. This gives the protein CSARRDWGGLGELFF. This chain connects TRBV20-1 to TRBJ2-2; possible D gene TRBD2, 6 bases. Germline CDR1 DFQATT, CDR2 SNEGSKA (reference sequence). Trimming stripped 2 bases from V and 7 bases from J, with 17 bases between. This CDR3 is built from 15 residues.

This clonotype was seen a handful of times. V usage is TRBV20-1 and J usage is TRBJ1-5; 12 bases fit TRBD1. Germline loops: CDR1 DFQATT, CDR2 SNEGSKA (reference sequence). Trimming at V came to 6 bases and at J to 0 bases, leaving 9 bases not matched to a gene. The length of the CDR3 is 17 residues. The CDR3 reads CSARGQGASISNQPQHF. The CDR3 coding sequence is TGCAGTGCAAGGGGACAGGGGGCTTCGATTAGCAATCAGCCCCAGCATTTT.

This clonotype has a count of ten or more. The CDR3 reads CASSLAILGTQREQYF. CDR3 nucleotide sequence: TGCGCCAGCAGCTTGGCCATTCTCGGGACTCAACGGGAGCAGTACTTC. The chain has TRBV5-1 and TRBJ2-7; possibly TRBD2 for D (6 bases). From germline, CDR1 is SGHRS and CDR2 YFSETQ. CDR3 length: 16 residues. Trimming left V 0 bases short and J 7 bases short, with 20 bases between.

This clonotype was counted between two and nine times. CDR3 sequence (DNA): TGCAGCGTTGAAGAATCTCGGCTTAACACTGAAGCTTTCTTT. Protein product: CSVEESRLNTEAFF. The chain employs TRBV29-1 and TRBJ1-1; D not certain. V was pared by 0 bases and J by 2 bases, with 10 bases between. CDR1 is SQVTM, CDR2 ANQGSEA, per germline. This CDR3 is built from 14 residues.